This is a list of T cell receptor beta chains from one sample in a study of early T cells in non-severe SARS-CoV-2 infection. MiXCR, applied by TCRdb to the 5' RACE reads, yields one record per CDR3 protein. The repertoire holds 65,000 to 95,000 distinct CDR3 sequences, with about 16% as singletons. Input material: whole blood. These receptors were taken from an adult who was a healthcare worker with PCR-confirmed SARS-CoV-2 infection or an uninfected control (not recorded which). Both conserved end residues are part of each CDR3. Each record gives: V gene, CDR3 protein.

v_call: TRBV11-2
cdr3_aa: CASRTRLAGDPGELFF

v_call: TRBV29-1
cdr3_aa: CSVGTSGGDTQYF

v_call: TRBV9
cdr3_aa: CASSVGQGGGYTF

v_call: TRBV20-1
cdr3_aa: CSARTSGRTETQYF

v_call: TRBV3-1
cdr3_aa: CASSQVGRGKETQYF

v_call: TRBV20-1
cdr3_aa: CSASGGGRYNEQFF

v_call: TRBV13
cdr3_aa: CASSLVGLGTDTQYF

v_call: TRBV7-6
cdr3_aa: CASSLVPRGATTDTQYF

v_call: TRBV5-4
cdr3_aa: CASSSGTSGGNEQFF

v_call: TRBV18
cdr3_aa: CASSPTGGLAPSTDTQYF

v_call: TRBV6-1
cdr3_aa: CASSPASGRALETQYF

v_call: TRBV20-1
cdr3_aa: CSAYDRGPSTVGNEQFF

v_call: TRBV10-2
cdr3_aa: CASSPNMDEQYF

v_call: TRBV20-1
cdr3_aa: CSAYRGTGANVLTF

v_call: TRBV7-9
cdr3_aa: CASIGSANEKLFF

v_call: TRBV6-5
cdr3_aa: CASGGEGNQPQHF

v_call: TRBV11-3
cdr3_aa: CASSSAGTSGGGEQFF

v_call: TRBV12-3/TRBV12-4
cdr3_aa: CASSHPQGFGADTQYF

v_call: TRBV24-1
cdr3_aa: CATSSGDGNQPQHF

v_call: TRBV28
cdr3_aa: CASRPPGTSGGSSTDTQYF

v_call: TRBV20-1
cdr3_aa: CSVQAGVPHEQYF

v_call: TRBV4-1
cdr3_aa: CASSQVLKETQYF

v_call: TRBV20-1
cdr3_aa: CSAREGTQGGHTEAFF

v_call: TRBV29-1
cdr3_aa: CSVDPGQGHGNEQFF

v_call: TRBV7-3
cdr3_aa: CASSLSGANNEQFF

v_call: TRBV5-1
cdr3_aa: CASSSIPTDTQYF

v_call: TRBV6-5
cdr3_aa: CASKINWDRAYEQYF

v_call: TRBV2
cdr3_aa: CASSEVAGQPSEANVLTF

v_call: TRBV7-9
cdr3_aa: CASSLGSTAGQETQYF

v_call: TRBV6-5
cdr3_aa: CASRAGGRNTGELFF

v_call: TRBV20-1
cdr3_aa: CSVGPAGGPLSSYNEQFF

v_call: TRBV20-1
cdr3_aa: CSARVSGRVETQYF

v_call: TRBV20-1
cdr3_aa: CSARDWGGERGEQYF

v_call: TRBV19
cdr3_aa: CASSIQNTGELFF

v_call: TRBV10-2
cdr3_aa: CASSYLRTGPRNSPLHF

v_call: TRBV5-4
cdr3_aa: CAISGGGTDTYEQYF

v_call: TRBV19
cdr3_aa: CASSGSDRGRNTGELFF

v_call: TRBV7-9
cdr3_aa: CASSLVGDNEQFF

v_call: TRBV29-1
cdr3_aa: CSVSDRGNYEQYF

v_call: TRBV5-6
cdr3_aa: CASRIAGTGNYEQYF

v_call: TRBV7-8
cdr3_aa: CASSAGGALSATQYF

v_call: TRBV20-1
cdr3_aa: CSAPDRGRRYTF

v_call: TRBV28
cdr3_aa: CASTPPTAGWGAAEQYF

v_call: TRBV7-9
cdr3_aa: CASTESSKGTNEKLFF

v_call: TRBV29-1
cdr3_aa: CSVGGESGTGLWGQYF

v_call: TRBV12-3/TRBV12-4
cdr3_aa: CASSPPRGSGETQYF

v_call: TRBV7-9
cdr3_aa: CASSSTKQGAHGYTF

v_call: TRBV5-4
cdr3_aa: CASRAGLTEDTQYF

v_call: TRBV7-9
cdr3_aa: CASIRGTGEQYF

v_call: TRBV7-6
cdr3_aa: CASSAVPSGSNTGELFF

v_call: TRBV29-1
cdr3_aa: CSGGQGNTEAFF

v_call: TRBV19
cdr3_aa: CASSTRQGFNQPQHF

v_call: TRBV7-9
cdr3_aa: CASSHRDRVYEQYF

v_call: TRBV20-1
cdr3_aa: CSAPNPGLAGGIVTGELFF